This TCR beta chain was observed in a study of blood T cells in healthy people across ages. Overall study results and limits: Underestimates were what the diversity estimates from one million T cells were considered to be.

The table lists this clonotype with many counts. The antigen is unknown. Together with a sample-barcoded 5' primer, a J-beta primer mix was included in a second PCR lasting roughly 6 to 12 cycles. TCRdb ran MiXCR on the 5' RACE reads and lists one entry per CDR3 protein. The profile shows more than 650,000 distinct CDR3 sequences, 20% to 25% of them singletons. Germline CDR1 is SGHDT and CDR2 is YYEEEE. V dropped 2 bases and J dropped 1 base, with 6 bases sitting between them. The CDR3 has 13 residues. The source of this sequence is a man in his 70s in good health. The J gene is TRBJ2-5, the V gene TRBV5-6; D unresolved. The sequenced sample consisted of blood. The CDR3, as DNA: TGTGCCAGCAGCTTCAGCCTCCAAGAGACCCAGTACTTC. Protein: CASSFSLQETQYF.